The 31 T cell receptor beta chains below all came from one sample that was sequenced in a study of T cells in Graves' hyperthyroidism and ophthalmopathy. Using RNA transcripts as the source, TCR beta CDR3 regions were amplified. A first-round RT-PCR of the TCR CDR3 used the HTBI primer set. A single record per CDR3 protein comes from TCRdb applying MiXCR to the multiplex PCR reads. The sample has about 49,000 distinct CDR3 sequences; approximately 50% are singletons. Sample: peripheral blood or thyroid tissue (not recorded which). The origin of the receptors is a man aged 18 to 30 with Graves' hyperthyroidism.

By sample fraction, this clonotype is medium-sized. The gene calls are TRBV2 and TRBJ2-7; no reliable D call. The CDR3 consists of 13 residues. Germline V gene sequence: CDR1 SNHLY, CDR2 FYNNEI. Between the trimmed V and J ends, which lost 4 bases and 3 bases, there was a span of 10 bases. CDR3 coding DNA: TGTGCCAGCAGTGTACCTCCCGGCTACGAGCAGTACTTC. Translating gives CASSVPPGYEQYF.

This rearrangement joins TRBV24-1 to TRBJ2-6; TRBD1 aligns across 7 bases. The V and J ends lost 9 bases and 2 bases, in that order; junction bases with no gene match: 3. Germline V gives CDR1 KGHDR, CDR2 SFDVKD. This CDR3 comprises 14 residues. The CDR3 coding sequence is TGTGCCACCGGAGACAGGGCTGGGGCCAACGTCCTGACTTTC. Amino acids: CATGDRAGANVLTF.

The chain has TRBV20-1 and TRBJ2-3, with TRBD2 matching 9 bases. Losses at the gene ends were 6 bases for V and 2 bases for J; bases not matched to a gene: 12. The CDR3 sequence is 16 residues long. Looked up from germline, CDR1 is DFQATT and CDR2 is SNEGSKA (reference sequence). CDR3 in amino acids: CSAGGGGGPYTDTQYF. The CDR3 region has the DNA TGCAGTGCCGGGGGCGGGGGGGGCCCTTACACAGATACGCAGTATTTT.

Concerning this clonotype itself: Its ends do not fully match the called genes, so a read error is possible. This chain links TRBV5-1 with TRBJ2-3, with 9 positions matching TRBD2. In germline, CDR1 is SGHRS, CDR2 YFSETQ. The CDR3 runs to 15 residues. The CDR3 spells CASTPAGGGTDTRYF. CDR3 nucleotides: TGCGCCAGCACCCCAGCGGGGGGAGGCACAGATACGCGGTATTTT.

The chain links TRBV19 to TRBJ2-5; no reliable D call. Trimming took off 2 bases at V and 7 bases at J, with 11 bases between the two ends. There are 13 residues in the CDR3. Germline assignment: CDR1 LNHDA and CDR2 SQIVND (reference sequence). The CDR3 DNA reads as TGTGCCAGTAGTATAAACAGCGAAGGGACCCAGTACTTC. Translating it yields CASSINSEGTQYF.

In regard to this clonotype: The junction does not match germline at one end; this may be a read error. This chain uses TRBV10-2 with TRBJ2-5; TRBD2 agrees at 8 bases. Germline CDR1 reads WSHSY; CDR2 reads SAAADI. This CDR3 comprises 14 residues. The CDR3 DNA follows: TGCGCCAGCAGCACTAGCGGCGACCAAGAGACCCTGTACTTC. This encodes CASSTSGDQETLYF.

As for this clonotype: Germline is not matched at one junction end, which may reflect a read error. The rearrangement uses TRBV7-9 and TRBJ1-2, with a weak D call TRBD1 (5 bases). The V gene's germline CDR1 is SEHNR and CDR2 FQNEAQ (reference sequence). The CDR3 runs to 13 residues. CDR3 nucleotide sequence: TGTGCCAGCCGCTTAGGGGCAGGGAGTGGCTACACCTTC. It translates to CASRLGAGSGYTF.

This clonotype came up many times. The CDR3 coding sequence is TGCAGTGCTAGAGATCAGCCTCTCCCTGGGACTGAAGCTTTCTTT. Protein sequence: CSARDQPLPGTEAFF. The chain employs TRBV20-1 and TRBJ1-1; D is uncertain. The CDR3 extends over 15 amino acids. Germline values: CDR1 DFQATT, CDR2 SNEGSKA (reference sequence). V was cut by 0 bases and J by 5 bases, with 16 bases left in between.

This clonotype is a singleton in its sample. The genes are TRBV20-1 and TRBJ1-1, with 8 bases identical to TRBD1. Germline V gives CDR1 DFQATT, CDR2 SNEGSKA (reference sequence). This CDR3 contains 12 residues. The V gene end was trimmed by 4 bases and the J gene end by 5 bases; junction bases not matched to a gene: 3. CDR3 residues: CSATGGATEAFF. In nucleotides, the CDR3 is TGCAGTGCTACAGGGGGCGCGACTGAAGCTTTCTTT.

Regarding this clonotype: The junction differs from germline at one of its ends, possibly a read error. The gene calls are TRBV6-2 or TRBV6-3 and TRBJ1-5; the D is unclear. Germline loops: CDR1 MNHEY, CDR2 SVGEGT. The CDR3 is made up of 11 amino acids. The chain's CDR3 is CASSWVGAQRF. CDR3 coding DNA: TGTGCCAGCAGTTGGGTGGGAGCCCAGCGTTTT.

This clonotype was seen ten or more times. The chain recombines TRBV29-1 with TRBJ2-7, with D possibly being TRBD1 or TRBD2 (7 bases each). This CDR3 comprises 15 residues. Between the trimmed V and J ends, which lost 2 bases and 2 bases, there was a span of 16 bases. Per the germline V gene, CDR1 is SQVTM and CDR2 is ANQGSEA. The chain's CDR3 is CSVETGEGKAYEQYF. DNA for the CDR3: TGCAGCGTTGAAACAGGGGAGGGGAAGGCCTACGAGCAGTACTTC.

This clonotype was detected ten times or more. J is TRBJ1-5 and V is TRBV15; a weak D match, TRBD1 (6 bases). Germline assignment: CDR1 LNHNV and CDR2 YYDKDF (reference sequence). CDR3 length equals 15 residues. Trimming took off 4 bases at V and 4 bases at J, with 14 bases between the two ends. CDR3 loop: CATSIDRLANQPQHF. The DNA of the CDR3 is TGTGCCACCAGCATAGACAGGTTGGCGAATCAGCCCCAGCATTTT.

This clonotype was observed a few times. V usage is TRBV7-6 and J usage is TRBJ2-7, with no clear D. V shed 0 bases and J shed 7 bases, with 10 bases lying between them. The germline gives CDR1 SGHVS, CDR2 FNYEAQ. This CDR3 has 13 residues. CDR3: CASSLAAQAEQYF. DNA of the CDR3: TGTGCCAGCAGCTTAGCGGCGCAGGCGGAGCAGTACTTC.

This clonotype was seen ten or more times. The rearrangement links TRBV6-5 to TRBJ2-7, with 8 bases matching TRBD1. V was pared by 7 bases and J by 0 bases, with 5 bases of the junction left unmatched. This CDR3 is built from 14 residues. From germline, CDR1 is MNHEY and CDR2 SVGAGI. CDR3 DNA: TGTGCCAGCACACCCGGGACAGGCTCCTACGAGCAGTACTTC. This sequence encodes CASTPGTGSYEQYF.

CDR3 loop: CASSWTGGDDTEAFF. The CDR3 nucleotides read TGCGCCAGCAGCTGGACAGGGGGTGACGACACTGAAGCTTTCTTT. The chain combines TRBV5-1 with TRBJ1-1, with TRBD1 matching over 10 bases. The germline V gene encodes CDR1 SGHRS and CDR2 YFSETQ. The CDR3 runs 15 residues. With V trimmed by 3 bases and J by 3 bases, 5 bases remained unmatched.

This clonotype was detected many times. V gene TRBV25-1 combines with J gene TRBJ1-6; D is possibly TRBD1 (5 bases). The CDR3 runs to 20 residues. V shed 0 bases and J shed 1 base, with 19 bases lying between them. Germline V gene data show CDR1 as MGHDK and CDR2 as SYGVNS. CDR3 DNA: TGTGCCAGCAGTGAATATTGGGCAGGGTGGGTAGTATCCTATAATTCACCCCTCCACTTT. Its protein is CASSEYWAGWVVSYNSPLHF.

A remark on this clonotype: This may be a read error, as it is one base from a much larger clone. The conserved closing phenylalanine or tryptophan is absent in this CDR3, likely reflecting a read error. CDR3 sequence: CASSLRWAGPFNSPLHY. DNA of the CDR3: TGTGCCAGCAGTCTCCGGTGGGCGGGTCCGTTTAATTCACCCCTCCACTAT. V and J are TRBV6-1 and TRBJ1-6; D uncertain. Germline V CDR1 and CDR2: MNHNS, SASEGT. CDR3 length equals 17 residues. With 5 bases removed from V and 6 bases from J, the gap between germline ends came to 20 bases.

The rearrangement uses TRBV28 and TRBJ2-7; 9 bases are a match to TRBD1. Germline loops: CDR1 MDHEN, CDR2 SYDVKM. Trimming took 5 bases from V and 5 from J; bases not matched to a gene: 16. This CDR3 has 17 amino acids. In nucleotides, the CDR3 is TGTGCCAGCAGTGTACCGTTTCTGGACAGGGGTATCGACGAGCAGTACTTC. Amino acids: CASSVPFLDRGIDEQYF.

At least ten counts were recorded for this clonotype. V and J are TRBV20-1 and TRBJ2-5, with 13 bases that match TRBD2. This CDR3 contains 16 residues. Germline values: CDR1 DFQATT, CDR2 SNEGSKA (reference sequence). The junction had 7 bases not matched to a gene; V was cut back by 5 bases and J by 1 base. Here the CDR3 reads CSASGTSGISQETQYF. CDR3 DNA: TGCAGTGCTTCCGGGACTAGCGGGATAAGCCAAGAGACCCAGTACTTC.

V gene TRBV15 combines with J gene TRBJ2-5; D remains ambiguous. V was shortened by 3 bases and J by 1 base, with 9 bases between the two germline ends. This CDR3 contains 14 residues. Germline V gene sequence: CDR1 LNHNV, CDR2 YYDKDF (reference sequence). CDR3 DNA sequence: TGTGCCACCAGCAGGGCTGCCCTCCAAGAGACCCAGTACTTC. Amino acids: CATSRAALQETQYF.

For this clonotype: Sequence at one end of the junction differs from germline and may be a read error. The V call is TRBV19, the J call TRBJ1-3, with D tentatively TRBD1 (5 bases). There are 15 residues in the CDR3. CDR1 LNHDA and CDR2 SQIVND come from the germline V gene (reference sequence). CDR3 protein: CATYSDIVSGNTICF. The CDR3 DNA is TGCGCCACCTACTCGGACATCGTCTCTGGAAACACCATATGTTTT.

This clonotype was observed at least ten times. V is TRBV7-9 and J is TRBJ2-7; D is perhaps TRBD1 (5 bases). Trimming shortened V by 3 bases and J by 6 bases, and 15 bases separated the two germline ends. The CDR3 is 14 residues long. The V gene's germline CDR1 is SEHNR and CDR2 FQNEAQ (reference sequence). The CDR3: CASSFWGHPPEQYF. In DNA form, the CDR3 reads TGTGCCAGCAGCTTCTGGGGCCATCCGCCCGAGCAGTACTTC. The complete variable domain, with remaining parts taken from reference TRBV7-9 and TRBJ2-7, reads DTGVSQNPRHKITKRGQNVTFRCDPISEHNRLYWYRQTLGQGPEFLTYFQNEAQLEKSRLLSDRFSAERPKGSFSTLEIQRTEQGDSAMYLCASSFWGHPPEQYFGPGTRLTVT.

In this sample, this clonotype turned up many times. Likely a read error: the CDR3 ends without its conserved phenylalanine or tryptophan. Because the CDR3's place on the DNA is in doubt, the DNA is left out and the CDR3 is given as listed by TCRdb. This rearrangement joins TRBV29-1 to TRBJ2-5. The CDR3 is 8 residues long, ends included. Germline lookup yields CDR1 SQVTM and CDR2 ANQGSEA. The CDR3 here is CSVRPGTS.

This rearrangement joins TRBV10-3 to TRBJ1-2; TRBD1 matches at 11 bases. Germline values: CDR1 ENHRY, CDR2 SYGVKD. The CDR3 loop spans 15 amino acids. V gave up 6 bases and J gave up 0 bases; unmatched junction bases: 3. DNA of the CDR3: TGTGCCATCAGACCGGGACAGGGGGCTAACTATGGCTACACCTTC. Translating it yields CAIRPGQGANYGYTF.

As concerns this clonotype: A read error may account for a junction end that differs from germline. The chain combines TRBV7-2 with TRBJ2-2; D unresolved. The CDR3 is 15 amino acids. CDR1 and CDR2 (germline): SGHTA, FQGNSA. The CDR3 is CASSQDNQNTGELFF. The CDR3 DNA follows: TGCGCCAGCAGCCAAGACAACCAGAACACCGGGGAGCTGTTTTTT.

By proportion, this clonotype is medium-sized (0.01 to 0.1%). The rearrangement uses TRBV20-1 and TRBJ1-5; D is unresolved. Between the trimmed V and J ends, which lost 6 bases and 1 base, there was a span of 7 bases. There are 12 residues in the CDR3. CDR1 and CDR2 from the germline V gene are DFQATT and SNEGSKA (reference sequence). CDR3 sequence: CSAGGSNQPQHF. In DNA form, the CDR3 reads TGCAGTGCAGGCGGAAGCAATCAGCCCCAGCATTTT.

This chain links TRBV29-1 with TRBJ2-7; 10 bases line up with TRBD1. After removal of 5 bases from V and 4 bases from J, the junction contained 5 bases not matched to a gene. The V gene's germline CDR1 is SQVTM and CDR2 ANQGSEA. This CDR3 is built from 13 residues. CDR3 nucleotide sequence: TGCAGCGTTTGGGACAGGGGTACGTACGAGCAGTACTTC. Amino acids: CSVWDRGTYEQYF.

The gene calls are TRBV7-2 and TRBJ1-4; D uncertain. Trimming pared 5 bases from V and 7 bases from J, leaving 14 bases between. The CDR3 spans 14 residues. Germline CDR1 SGHTA, CDR2 FQGNSA. CDR3 in amino acids: CASSPRRFSEKLFF. In DNA form, the CDR3 reads TGTGCCAGCAGCCCGCGGAGGTTCAGTGAAAAACTGTTTTTT.

This clonotype was found many times. The CDR3 DNA reads TGTGCCAGCAGCAGCATACAGGGGATGGGAGAGACCCAGTACTTC. Translation: CASSSIQGMGETQYF. V is TRBV5-4 and J is TRBJ2-5; 7 nucleotides agree with TRBD1. The CDR3 is 15 amino acids. V shed 4 bases and J 4 bases; nucleotides not matched to a gene: 10. The germline V gene has CDR1 SGHNT and CDR2 YYREEE (reference sequence).

The CDR3 protein is CASSQVGDIYGYTF. CDR3 DNA: TGCGCCAGCAGCCAAGTGGGGGACATTTATGGCTACACCTTC. V and J are TRBV4-3 and TRBJ1-2; TRBD1 might be the D (6 bases). The V gene lost 1 base and the J gene lost 5 bases, with 11 bases spanning the gap. The germline V gene encodes CDR1 LGHNA and CDR2 YSLEER. The CDR3 spans 14 residues.

This clonotype was counted ten times or more. The chain has TRBV10-1 and TRBJ1-2; tentative D call: TRBD1 (6 bases). The CDR3 spans 16 residues. Deletions cut 2 bases from V and 7 bases from J, with 20 bases between. From germline, CDR1 is WNHNN and CDR2 SYGVQD (reference sequence). The CDR3: CASSERGDSGAAGYTF. The CDR3 region has the DNA TGCGCCAGCAGTGAGAGAGGGGACTCAGGGGCCGCTGGCTACACCTTC.